Presented here are 28 T cell receptor beta chains from one specimen sequenced in a study of CD8+ T cells in alopecia areata. Extraction of RNA preceded its reverse transcription into cDNA, which served as the sequencing template. Data came from immunoSEQ multiplex PCR; TCRdb stores just in-frame clones and leaves some out. The sample lists 200,000 to 250,000 clones; 64% were seen once. As to treatment: oral pan-JAK inhibitor, 5-10 mg twice daily. The sequencing here drew on CD4+ T cells sorted from blood, taken at week 4, from a patient treated with tofacitinib. Every receptor here comes from a human donor with alopecia areata.

The chain joins TRBV6-6 to TRBJ2-4; a possible D gene is TRBD2 (6 bases). The germline gives CDR1 MNHNY, CDR2 SVGAGI (reference sequence). Between the trimmed V and J ends, which lost 5 bases and 1 base, there was a span of 12 bases. CDR3 size: 15 residues. CDR3 residues: CASSPTSRAKNIQYF. CDR3 DNA: TGTGCCAGCAGTCCGACTAGTAGGGCCAAAAACATTCAGTACTTC.

This rearrangement joins TRBV29-1 to TRBJ2-3; no definite D call. The ends were cut back, 4 bases at V and 0 bases at J, with 11 bases in the middle. The CDR3 contains 14 residues. CDR1 is SQVTM and CDR2 is ANQGSEA in the germline V gene. CDR3: CSVGFSVSTDTQYF. CDR3 DNA sequence: TGCAGCGTTGGTTTCAGCGTGAGCACAGATACGCAGTATTTT.

The chain employs TRBV5-6 and TRBJ2-5, with 7 bases lining up with TRBD2. The CDR3 runs 14 residues. Germline V gene lookup returns CDR1 SGHDT and CDR2 YYEEEE. Trimming cost V 0 bases and J 5 bases; bases outside gene matches: 4. CDR3 loop: CASSLALARETQYF. CDR3 DNA sequence: TGTGCCAGCAGCTTGGCACTAGCGCGGGAGACCCAGTACTTC.

This clone was counted only a few times. The V and J genes are TRBV18 and TRBJ2-7, with D perhaps assigned TRBD1 or TRBD2 (6 bases each). The CDR3 consists of 14 residues. V gave up 2 bases and J gave up 4 bases, with 12 bases separating them. Germline lookup yields CDR1 KGHSH and CDR2 LQKENI. CDR3 protein: CASSPRGDGYEQYF. CDR3 DNA sequence: TGTGCCAGCTCACCAAGGGGGGACGGGTACGAGCAGTACTTC.

This chain's CDR3 is CASSTLGQGELLDTEAFF. The DNA for the CDR3 is TGTGCCAGCAGCACGCTTGGACAGGGGGAGTTGTTGGACACTGAAGCTTTCTTT. This chain uses TRBV7-2 with TRBJ1-1; TRBD1 aligns across 10 bases. Per the germline V gene, CDR1 is SGHTA and CDR2 is FQGNSA. The CDR3 is 18 amino acids. V trimming: 5 bases; J trimming: 3 bases; junction bases outside the gene matches: 15. Together with reference TRBV7-2 and TRBJ1-1, the CDR3 gives the full variable domain: GAGVSQSPSNKVTEKGKDVELRCDPISGHTALYWYRQSLGQGLEFLIYFQGNSAPDKSGLPSDRFSAERTGGSVSTLTIQRTQQEDSAVYLCASSTLGQGELLDTEAFFGQGTRLTVV.

This chain uses TRBV29-1 with TRBJ1-1; unclear D gene. Per germline, CDR1 SQVTM and CDR2 ANQGSEA. The CDR3 spans 13 residues. V dropped 6 bases and J dropped 1 base, with 12 bases sitting between them. The CDR3 loop is CSVRFHGNTEAFF. In nucleotides, the CDR3 is TGCAGCGTCCGTTTCCATGGGAACACTGAAGCTTTCTTT.

The table lists this clone with a count of one. The chain links TRBV29-1 to TRBJ1-5; no firm D call. V lost 7 bases and J lost 0, with 19 bases in between. The germline V gene encodes CDR1 SQVTM and CDR2 ANQGSEA. There are 16 residues in the CDR3. Here the CDR3 reads CSEFYIGRHSNQPQHF. CDR3 nucleotide sequence: TGCAGCGAGTTCTACATAGGGAGACATAGCAATCAGCCCCAGCATTTT.

V and J are TRBV5-4 and TRBJ2-1; 9 bases fit TRBD2. Germline CDR1 is SGHNT and CDR2 is YYREEE (reference sequence). With V trimmed by 4 bases and J by 4 bases, 9 bases remained unmatched. The CDR3 totals 16 residues. The CDR3 is CASSLAGGGDYNEQFF. Here the CDR3 DNA reads TGTGCCAGCAGCCTGGCGGGCGGGGGGGATTACAATGAGCAGTTCTTC.

This CDR3 reads CASSLGLVSEQYF. In DNA, the CDR3 is TGTGCCAGCAGCTTGGGACTTGTCTCCGAGCAGTACTTC. The V gene is TRBV5-5, the J gene TRBJ2-7; D is unresolved. The V gene's germline CDR1 is SGHKS and CDR2 YYEKEE (reference sequence). The CDR3 runs 13 residues. Trimming took off 0 bases at V and 6 bases at J, with 10 bases between the two ends.

The V gene is TRBV7-8, the J gene TRBJ1-5; 8 bases map to TRBD1. J lost 2 bases, V lost 1 base, and 4 bases had no gene match. CDR3 size: 16 residues. CDR1 is SGHVS, CDR2 FQNEAQ, per germline. CDR3 bases: TGTGCCAGCAGCTTAGGCACAGGGGGTGGCAATCAGCCCCAGCATTTT. Protein sequence: CASSLGTGGGNQPQHF.

The CDR3 sequence: CASVPGRSANYGYTF. Written as DNA, the CDR3 is TGTGCCAGCGTCCCAGGGAGGTCAGCTAACTATGGCTACACCTTC. The J gene is TRBJ1-2, the V gene TRBV2; D perhaps matches TRBD1 (5 bases). The CDR3 runs to 15 residues. V was clipped by 8 bases and J by 0 bases, with 16 bases between them. From germline, CDR1 is SNHLY and CDR2 FYNNEI.

J is TRBJ1-5 and V is TRBV7-6, with D perhaps matching TRBD1 (5 bases). The germline V gene encodes CDR1 SGHVS and CDR2 FNYEAQ. The V end lost 4 bases, the J end lost 9 bases, and 28 bases lay between the germline ends. This CDR3 is built from 18 residues. The CDR3 DNA is TGTGCCAGCAGCTCTATAGACTTTGGGAGGGGCTCCTTTGGGCCCCAGCATTTT. This translates into CASSSIDFGRGSFGPQHF.

CDR3 protein: CASKGQENTEAFF. The DNA of the CDR3 is TGTGCCAGCAAGGGGCAGGAGAACACTGAAGCTTTCTTT. This rearrangement joins TRBV28 to TRBJ1-1; the D gene is possibly TRBD1 (5 bases). V lost 7 bases and J lost 1, with 10 bases in between. Germline V CDR1 and CDR2: MDHEN, SYDVKM. The CDR3 sequence is 13 residues long.

This clone was found a few times. V gene TRBV20-1 combines with J gene TRBJ2-1; no firm D call. The V gene's germline CDR1 is DFQATT and CDR2 SNEGSKA (reference sequence). Between the trimmed V and J ends, which lost 0 bases and 15 bases, there was a span of 12 bases. The CDR3 loop spans 11 amino acids. The CDR3 DNA reads as TGCAGTGCTAGAGACCCTCTACGGCTGTTCTTC. Amino acids: CSARDPLRLFF.

V and J are TRBV4-2 and TRBJ2-1; 8 positions agree with TRBD2. V dropped 1 base and J dropped 10; count of bases not matched to a gene: 12. Germline V gene sequence: CDR1 LGHNA, CDR2 YNFKEQ. The length of the CDR3 is 16 residues. DNA of the CDR3: TGTGCCAGCAGCCAAGGCCATAGCGGGGAGGTGCGGGAGCAGTTCTTC. Amino acids: CASSQGHSGEVREQFF.

The gene calls are TRBV29-1 and TRBJ2-5; possible D gene TRBD1, 5 bases. Germline loops: CDR1 SQVTM, CDR2 ANQGSEA. The V end lost 5 bases, the J end lost 1 base, and 8 bases lay between the germline ends. CDR3 length: 12 residues. CDR3 amino acids: CSVRTPQETQYF. In nucleotides, the CDR3 is TGCAGCGTTAGGACACCCCAAGAGACCCAGTACTTC.

V usage is TRBV6-5 and J usage is TRBJ2-5; D might be TRBD1 or TRBD2, each matching 6 bases. The V gene lost 1 base and the J gene lost 4 bases, with 13 bases spanning the gap. CDR1 and CDR2 (germline): MNHEY, SVGAGI. The CDR3 consists of 15 residues. The CDR3 protein is CASSYFRWGAETQYF. The CDR3 bases are TGTGCCAGCAGTTACTTTCGGTGGGGGGCAGAGACCCAGTACTTC.

This chain connects TRBV9 to TRBJ1-6, with D unclear. V lost 0 bases and J 14 bases, leaving 9 bases between the germline ends. CDR1 is SGDLS, CDR2 YYNGEE, per germline. The CDR3 sequence is 12 residues long. The CDR3, as DNA: TGTGCCAGCAGCGTAGTGGGCGGCTCCCTCCACTTT. It codes for CASSVVGGSLHF.

This sequence joins TRBV4-2 and TRBJ2-4, with 9 positions matching TRBD1. Germline V gene data show CDR1 as LGHNA and CDR2 as YNFKEQ. The trim removed 1 base at V and 8 bases at J, leaving 3 bases unmatched. The CDR3 covers 14 residues. This chain's CDR3 is CASSQGDRVDIQYF. In DNA, the CDR3 is TGTGCCAGCAGCCAAGGGGACAGGGTGGACATTCAGTACTTC.

V usage is TRBV5-1 and J usage is TRBJ1-1; possible D gene TRBD1, 5 bases. Trimming took 3 bases from V and 1 from J, leaving 10 bases between them. CDR3 size: 14 residues. Germline V lookup: CDR1 SGHRS, CDR2 YFSETQ. The CDR3 sequence: CASSSYTGNTEAFF. Here the CDR3 DNA reads TGCGCCAGCAGCTCCTATACAGGGAACACTGAAGCTTTCTTT.

This chain links TRBV6-6 with TRBJ1-6; D is perhaps TRBD1 (5 bases). This CDR3 is 13 amino acids long. CDR1 MNHNY and CDR2 SVGAGI come from the germline V gene (reference sequence). Trimming cost V 7 bases and J 6 bases, with 10 bases left between them. Here the CDR3 DNA reads TGTGCCAGCATGGGGCACCGTAATTCACCCCTCCACTTT. It is translated as CASMGHRNSPLHF.

V usage is TRBV7-9 and J usage is TRBJ1-2; D unresolved. This CDR3 has 12 amino acids. The V end lost 4 bases, the J end lost 8 bases, and 11 bases lay between the germline ends. Germline CDR1 is SEHNR and CDR2 is FQNEAQ (reference sequence). The CDR3 is CASSWTAGGYTF. The DNA of the CDR3 is TGTGCCAGCAGCTGGACGGCGGGGGGCTACACCTTC.

J is TRBJ2-3 and V is TRBV30, with 8 bases that match TRBD2. Germline CDR1 is GTSNPN and CDR2 is SVGIG (reference sequence). The CDR3 sequence is 14 residues long. V was pared by 7 bases and J by 0 bases, with 6 bases of the junction left unmatched. CDR3 amino acids: CASGRGDSTDTQYF. The CDR3 nucleotides read TGTGCCTCGGGGCGGGGGGACAGCACAGATACGCAGTATTTT.

J is TRBJ2-5 and V is TRBV29-1; unclear D gene. Germline V gives CDR1 SQVTM, CDR2 ANQGSEA. V lost 4 bases to trimming and J lost 1 base, with 10 bases between them. The CDR3 is made up of 13 amino acids. This CDR3 reads CSVASRSQETQYF. The CDR3 DNA is TGCAGCGTTGCCTCTAGATCCCAAGAGACCCAGTACTTC.

The chain combines TRBV5-4 with TRBJ1-6; D is ambiguous. CDR3 size: 14 residues. V was trimmed by 1 base and J by 7 bases, leaving 9 bases between them. Germline lookup yields CDR1 SGHNT and CDR2 YYREEE (reference sequence). The CDR3 loop is CASSLREANSPLHF. CDR3 in DNA: TGTGCCAGCAGCTTGAGGGAGGCCAATTCACCCCTCCACTTT.

This clone was seen more than once but under ten times. This rearrangement joins TRBV20-1 to TRBJ2-5; no clear D gene. The CDR3 runs 10 residues. The V end lost 6 bases, the J end lost 7 bases, and 9 bases lay between the germline ends. CDR1 DFQATT and CDR2 SNEGSKA come from the germline V gene (reference sequence). The chain's CDR3 is CSATYRTQYF. CDR3 nucleotides: TGCAGTGCAACGTATCGGACCCAGTACTTC.

The CDR3 spells CASSRSDRTYNEQFF. Here the CDR3 DNA reads TGTGCCAGTAGCCGGTCGGACCGTACTTACAATGAGCAGTTCTTC. This chain joins TRBV19 and TRBJ2-1; D call uncertain. V dropped 6 bases and J dropped 4 bases, with 16 bases sitting between them. CDR3 length: 15 residues. Germline V gene data show CDR1 as LNHDA and CDR2 as SQIVND (reference sequence).

V is TRBV7-2 and J is TRBJ2-7; 7 bases fit TRBD1. Germline CDR1 and CDR2: SGHTA and FQGNSA. Trimming cost V 1 base and J 3 bases; bases outside gene matches: 0. The CDR3 consists of 13 residues. CDR3 sequence (DNA): TGTGCCAGCAGCTTAGACAGGGGCTACGAGCAGTACTTC. Translation: CASSLDRGYEQYF.